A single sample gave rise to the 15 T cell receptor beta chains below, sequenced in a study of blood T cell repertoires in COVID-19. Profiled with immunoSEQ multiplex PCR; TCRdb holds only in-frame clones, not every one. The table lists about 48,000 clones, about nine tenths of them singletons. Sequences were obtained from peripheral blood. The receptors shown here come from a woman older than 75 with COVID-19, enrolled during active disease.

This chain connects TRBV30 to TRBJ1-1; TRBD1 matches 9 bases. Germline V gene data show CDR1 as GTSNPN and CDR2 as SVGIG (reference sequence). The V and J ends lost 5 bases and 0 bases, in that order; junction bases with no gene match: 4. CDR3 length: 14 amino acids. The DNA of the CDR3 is TGTGCCTGGGGAACAGGGGGCCTGAACACTGAAGCTTTCTTT. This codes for CAWGTGGLNTEAFF.

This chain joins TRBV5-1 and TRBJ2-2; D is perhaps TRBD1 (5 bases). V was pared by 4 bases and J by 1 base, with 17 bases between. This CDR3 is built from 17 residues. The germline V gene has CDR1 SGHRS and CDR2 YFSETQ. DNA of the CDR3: TGCGCCAGCAGCCCCCAATCGAATACAGGGAACACCGGGGAGCTGTTTTTT. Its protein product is CASSPQSNTGNTGELFF.

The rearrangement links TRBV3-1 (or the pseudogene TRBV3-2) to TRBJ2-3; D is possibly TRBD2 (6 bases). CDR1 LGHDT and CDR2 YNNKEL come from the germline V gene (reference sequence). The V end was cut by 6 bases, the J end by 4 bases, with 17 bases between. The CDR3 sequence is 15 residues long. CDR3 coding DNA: TGTGCCAGCAGTCCCGGAGGGCTTCGGGCAGATACGCAGTATTTT. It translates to CASSPGGLRADTQYF.

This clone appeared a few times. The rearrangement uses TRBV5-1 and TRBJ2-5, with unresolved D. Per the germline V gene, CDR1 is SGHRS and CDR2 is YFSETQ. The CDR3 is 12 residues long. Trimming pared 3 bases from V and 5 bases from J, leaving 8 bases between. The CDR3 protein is CASSSQAETQYF. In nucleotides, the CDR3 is TGCGCCAGCAGCTCCCAAGCGGAGACCCAGTACTTC.

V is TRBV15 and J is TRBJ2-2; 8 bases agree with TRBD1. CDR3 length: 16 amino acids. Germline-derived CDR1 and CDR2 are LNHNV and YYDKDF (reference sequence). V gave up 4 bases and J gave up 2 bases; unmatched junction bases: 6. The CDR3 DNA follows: TGTGCCACCAGCACGGACAGGGCTCGTAACACCGGGGAGCTGTTTTTT. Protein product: CATSTDRARNTGELFF.

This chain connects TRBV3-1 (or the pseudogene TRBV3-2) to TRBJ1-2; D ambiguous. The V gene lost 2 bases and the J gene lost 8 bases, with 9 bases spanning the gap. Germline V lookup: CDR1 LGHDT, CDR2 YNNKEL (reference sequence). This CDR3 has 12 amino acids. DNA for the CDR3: TGTGCCAGCAGCCAATCTCCGAGGGGCTACACCTTC. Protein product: CASSQSPRGYTF.

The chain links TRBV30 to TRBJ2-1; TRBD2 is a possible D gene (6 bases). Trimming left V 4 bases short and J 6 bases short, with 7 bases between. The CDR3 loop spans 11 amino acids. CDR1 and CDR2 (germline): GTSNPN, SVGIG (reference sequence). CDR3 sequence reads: CAWMTSNEQFF. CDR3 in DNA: TGTGCCTGGATGACTAGCAATGAGCAGTTCTTC.

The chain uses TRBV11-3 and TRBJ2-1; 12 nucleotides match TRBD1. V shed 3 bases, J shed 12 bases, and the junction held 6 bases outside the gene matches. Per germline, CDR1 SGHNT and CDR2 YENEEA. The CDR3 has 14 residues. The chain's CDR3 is CASSLGQGAPGQFF. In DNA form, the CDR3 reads TGTGCCAGCAGCTTGGGACAGGGGGCCCCCGGGCAGTTCTTC. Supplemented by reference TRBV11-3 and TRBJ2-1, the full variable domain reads EAGVVQSPRYKIIEKKQPVAFWCNPISGHNTLYWYLQNLGQGPELLIRYENEEAVDDSQLPKDRFSAERLKGVDSTLKIQPAELGDSAVYLCASSLGQGAPGQFFGPGTRLTVL.

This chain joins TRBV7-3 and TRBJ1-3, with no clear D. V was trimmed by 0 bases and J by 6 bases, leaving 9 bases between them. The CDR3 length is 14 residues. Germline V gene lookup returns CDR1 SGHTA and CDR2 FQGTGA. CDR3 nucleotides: TGTGCCAGCAGCTTAACGGGCTCGATAAACACCATATATTTT. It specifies CASSLTGSINTIYF.

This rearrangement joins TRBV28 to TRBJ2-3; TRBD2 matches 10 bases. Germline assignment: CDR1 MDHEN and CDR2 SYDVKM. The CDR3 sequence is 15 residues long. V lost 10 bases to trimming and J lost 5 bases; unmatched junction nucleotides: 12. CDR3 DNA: TGTGCCACCCATTTGAGCGGGAGGGCGGGAGATACGCAGTATTTT. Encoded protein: CATHLSGRAGDTQYF.

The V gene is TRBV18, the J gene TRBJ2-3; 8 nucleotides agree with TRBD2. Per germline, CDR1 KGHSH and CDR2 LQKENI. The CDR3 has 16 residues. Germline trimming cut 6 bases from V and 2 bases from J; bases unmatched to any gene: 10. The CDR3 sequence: CASSPTLAGPTDTQYF. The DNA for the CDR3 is TGTGCCAGCTCCCCGACTTTAGCGGGACCCACAGATACGCAGTATTTT.

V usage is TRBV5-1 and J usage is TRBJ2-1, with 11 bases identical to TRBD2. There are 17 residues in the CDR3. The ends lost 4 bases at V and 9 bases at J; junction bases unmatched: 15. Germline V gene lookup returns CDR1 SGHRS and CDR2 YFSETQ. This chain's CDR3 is CASSPNSGRASVGEQFF. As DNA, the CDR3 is TGCGCCAGCAGCCCGAATAGCGGGAGGGCTTCAGTTGGTGAGCAGTTCTTC.

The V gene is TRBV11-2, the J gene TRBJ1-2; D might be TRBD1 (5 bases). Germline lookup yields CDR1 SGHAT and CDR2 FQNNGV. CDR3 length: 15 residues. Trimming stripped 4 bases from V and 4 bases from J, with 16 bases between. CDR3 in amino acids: CASSSQLGQGYGYTF. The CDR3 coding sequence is TGTGCCAGCAGCTCCCAGTTAGGTCAGGGCTATGGCTACACCTTC.

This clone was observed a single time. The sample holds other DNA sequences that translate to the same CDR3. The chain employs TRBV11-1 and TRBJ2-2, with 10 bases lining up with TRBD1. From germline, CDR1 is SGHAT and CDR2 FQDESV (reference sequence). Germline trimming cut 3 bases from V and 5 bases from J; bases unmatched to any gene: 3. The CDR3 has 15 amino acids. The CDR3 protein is CASSLGDRGTGELFF. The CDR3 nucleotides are TGTGCCAGCAGCTTGGGGGACAGGGGAACCGGGGAGCTGTTTTTT.

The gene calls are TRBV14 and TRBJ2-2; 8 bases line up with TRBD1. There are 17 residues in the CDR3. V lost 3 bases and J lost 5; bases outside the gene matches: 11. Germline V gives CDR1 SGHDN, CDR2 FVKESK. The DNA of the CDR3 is TGTGCCAGCAGCCAGTTCGTTGGTCAGGGGGCGACCGGGGAGCTGTTTTTT. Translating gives CASSQFVGQGATGELFF.